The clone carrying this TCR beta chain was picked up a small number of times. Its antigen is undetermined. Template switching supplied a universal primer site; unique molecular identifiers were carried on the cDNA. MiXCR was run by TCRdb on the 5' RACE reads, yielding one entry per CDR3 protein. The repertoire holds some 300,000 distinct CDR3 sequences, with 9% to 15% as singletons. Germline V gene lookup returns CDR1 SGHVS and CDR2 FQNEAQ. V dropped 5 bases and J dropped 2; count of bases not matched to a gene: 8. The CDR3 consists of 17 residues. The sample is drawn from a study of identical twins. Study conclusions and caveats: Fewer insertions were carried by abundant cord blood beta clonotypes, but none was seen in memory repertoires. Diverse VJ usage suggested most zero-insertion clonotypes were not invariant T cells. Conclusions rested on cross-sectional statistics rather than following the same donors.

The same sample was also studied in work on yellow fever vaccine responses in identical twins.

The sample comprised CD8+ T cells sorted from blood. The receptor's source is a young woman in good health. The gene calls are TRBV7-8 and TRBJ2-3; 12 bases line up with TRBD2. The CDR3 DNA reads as TGTGCCAGCAGCGCCCGCTCTAGCGGGAGGGCCACAGATACGCAGTATTTT. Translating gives CASSARSSGRATDTQYF.